This TCR beta chain appears in the sequencing data of a study of CD8 T cells in Susac syndrome. The germline V gene encodes CDR1 MGHRA and CDR2 YSYEKL. V was pared by 3 bases and J by 9 bases, with 5 bases of the junction left unmatched. The CDR3 is 13 residues long. Random hexamers were used to reverse transcribe an amount of about 0.45 to 1 ug RNA. Across 54 Vbeta and 13 Jbeta, TCR beta CDR3 was amplified with immunoSEQ multiplex PCR. From the immunoSEQ multiplex PCR reads, TCRdb called clonotypes with MiXCR, one entry per CDR3 protein. The table shows hundreds of thousands of distinct CDR3 sequences, with about 85% occurring only once. Sequencing of TCR beta covered CD8+ and CD4+ T cells obtained from blood. Those who served as multiple sclerosis controls were treatment-naive patients with stable or active relapsing-remitting disease. In contrast to the negatively isolated CD8+ and CD4+ T cells, TEMRA cells were FACS-enriched.

The chain joins TRBV4-1 to TRBJ2-1; 7 positions agree with TRBD2. Sequencing was carried out using CD8+ T cells from PBMCs. This clonotype was obtained from a human donor with multiple sclerosis. CDR3 in amino acids: CASSQGGLSEQFF. The CDR3 nucleotides are TGCGCCAGCAGCCAGGGGGGGTTAAGTGAGCAGTTCTTC.